The entry below describes one T cell receptor beta chain. Its target antigen remains unknown. It has no much larger one-base neighbor in the sample; base qualities were not kept. In Seattle, one collaborating source enrolled patients while the infection was active and tracked those patients longitudinally over the course of disease. Whole blood was collected in K2EDTA tubes by collaborating institutions according to the institutions' own protocols. For TCRbeta analysis, collaborators shipped samples as frozen whole blood, isolated PBMCs, or DNA extracted from either of those sample types. These data belong to a study of blood T cell repertoires in COVID-19 (TCRdb year 2020). In the study overall: Collaborator samples came from the United States, Italy and Spain and covered acute and convalescent phases of COVID-19. The samples were drawn from the first 160 participants of the ongoing ImmuneRACE study and from some 1,300 subjects provided by 6 global collaborators. The sample metadata nearly always contained a de-identified subject ID, COVID-19 status, age in years and sex. Subjects who had been exposed to COVID-19, were actively infected with it, or had recovered from it provided the deeply sampled blood TCRbeta repertoires that made up the dataset. The repertoires were released in a freely available public database intended as a resource for research on the immune response to SARS-CoV-2. HLA class I and class II types, where available, came from metadata supplied by the sample provider rather than from assay-based typing. The prospective study material was composed of cDNA or gDNA derived from T cells, B-cell-depleted T cells, or PBMCs.

The paper as a whole reports these results and caveats: Clinical and demographic metadata were provided uncurated, with the amount varying by source and participant.

TCRbeta CDR3 regions were amplified from genomic DNA by means of the immunoSEQ Assay, a bias-controlled multiplex PCR. The study's processing was this. Within the assay, amplification of reference gene primers was used to estimate how many nucleated cells each sample contained. To quantify the absolute abundance of each unique TCRbeta CDR3 rearrangement, sequence reads were collapsed and filtered. For each sample, productive Simpson clonality was calculated by taking the square root of Simpson's diversity index across productive rearrangements. The table comes from immuneACCESS by way of TCRdb, which keeps in-frame sequences with V and J called. Part of the clones is missing from these tables; in studies checked, under half for an unresolved V gene and the rest for unknown reasons. V, J and clone size reflect that table, while D and trimming were determined from the DNA. This sample has approximately 120,000 clones in its table, and approximately 89% of those were observed once. Around 3.2% of the sample is in the top ten clones.

The CDR3 contains 14 residues, cysteine and phenylalanine counted. Only the CDR3 part of the read is kept: 42 bases, read in frame from the first base. CDR1 SGHNT and CDR2 YYREEE were looked up in the germline V gene (reference sequence). V lost 6 bases and J lost 3 bases; the stretch between them is 15 bases long. Sequences were obtained from peripheral blood. Rearrangement joined TRBV5-4 to TRBJ1-2, and possibly TRBD1, on 6 matching bases. The receptor's source is a woman older than 75 with COVID-19, enrolled during active disease. The base sequence is TGTGCCAGCACCTTCGGGGGGGGCGACTATGGCTACACCTTC. It is translated as CASTFGGGDYGYTF. Beyond the CDR3, the reference TRBV5-4 and TRBJ1-2 genes provide the residues; the full variable domain reads: ETGVTQSPTHLIKTRGQQVTLRCSSQSGHNTVSWYQQALGQGPQFIFQYYREEENGRGNFPPRFSGLQFPNYSSELNVNALELDDSALYLCASTFGGGDYGYTFGSGTRLTVV.